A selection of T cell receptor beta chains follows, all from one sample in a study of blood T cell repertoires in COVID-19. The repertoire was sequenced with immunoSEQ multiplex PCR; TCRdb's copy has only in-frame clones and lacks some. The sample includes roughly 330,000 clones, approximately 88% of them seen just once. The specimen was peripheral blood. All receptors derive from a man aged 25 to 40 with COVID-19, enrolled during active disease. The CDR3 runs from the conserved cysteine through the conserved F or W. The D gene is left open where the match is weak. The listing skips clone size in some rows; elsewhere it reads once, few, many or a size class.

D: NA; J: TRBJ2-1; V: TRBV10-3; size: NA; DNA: TGTGCCACCGCTGAGTTCGACAATGAGCAGTTCTTC; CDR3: CATAEFDNEQFF
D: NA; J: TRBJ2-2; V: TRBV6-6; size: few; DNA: TGTGCCAGCAGTTACTTTGGGGAGAGGGAGCTGTTTTTT; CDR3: CASSYFGERELFF
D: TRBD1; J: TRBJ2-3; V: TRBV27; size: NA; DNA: TGTGCCAGCAGTCTACAGGGGGATACGCAGTATTTT; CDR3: CASSLQGDTQYF
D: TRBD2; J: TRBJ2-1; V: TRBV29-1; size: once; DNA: TGCAGCGTGGTTTCCGCGGGGGGGTACAATGAGCAGTTCTTC; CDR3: CSVVSAGGYNEQFF
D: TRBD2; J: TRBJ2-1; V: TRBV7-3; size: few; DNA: TGTGCCAGCAGCACTCTTCGGGGGGACTCCTACAATGAGCAGTTCTTC; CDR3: CASSTLRGDSYNEQFF
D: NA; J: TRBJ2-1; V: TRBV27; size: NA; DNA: TGTGCCAGCAGTTTATCCTCGAACGGGGGAGTAAATGAGCAGTTCTTC; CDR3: CASSLSSNGGVNEQFF
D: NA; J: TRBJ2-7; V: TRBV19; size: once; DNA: TGTGCCAGTAGGGAAGGACAGCTCTACGAGCAGTACTTC; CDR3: CASREGQLYEQYF
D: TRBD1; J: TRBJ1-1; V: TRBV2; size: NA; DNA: TGTGCCAGCAGAGACCTGACAGGGGCAGGAGGCACTGAAGCTTTCTTT; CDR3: CASRDLTGAGGTEAFF
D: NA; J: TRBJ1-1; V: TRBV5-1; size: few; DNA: TGCGCCAGCAGCTTTTTGGCGGAGAACACTGAAGCTTTCTTT; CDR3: CASSFLAENTEAFF
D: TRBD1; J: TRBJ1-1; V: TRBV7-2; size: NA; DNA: TGTGCCAGCAGCTTAGTAGGCGGTGGGACAGCCCTTGAAGCTTTCTTT; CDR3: CASSLVGGGTALEAFF
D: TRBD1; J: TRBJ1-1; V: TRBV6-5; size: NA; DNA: TGTGCCAGCATTACCGGGACAGGGCTGGGCACTGAAGCTTTCTTT; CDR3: CASITGTGLGTEAFF
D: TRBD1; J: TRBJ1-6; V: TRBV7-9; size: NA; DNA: TGTGCCAGCAGCCGAATCACGGGACAGCTATTCTCCTATAATTCACCCCTCCACTTT; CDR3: CASSRITGQLFSYNSPLHF
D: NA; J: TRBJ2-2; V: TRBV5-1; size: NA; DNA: TGCGCCAGCAGCTTGGTTGTCGACACCGGGGAGCTGTTTTTT; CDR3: CASSLVVDTGELFF
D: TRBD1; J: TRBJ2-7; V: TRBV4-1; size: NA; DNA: TGCGCCAGCAGCCTTACACCGGGACAGGGGGCCAACGAGCAGTACTTC; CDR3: CASSLTPGQGANEQYF
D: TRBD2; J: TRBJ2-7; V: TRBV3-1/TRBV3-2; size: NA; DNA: TGTGCCAGCAGTATCGGGACTAGCGGGGGGGCGAGGAGGTCCTACGAGCAGTACTTC; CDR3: CASSIGTSGGARRSYEQYF
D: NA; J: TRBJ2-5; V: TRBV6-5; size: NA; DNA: TGTGCCAGCAGTTACGTAGGGGCTCGGCGGGAGACCCAGTACTTC; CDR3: CASSYVGARRETQYF
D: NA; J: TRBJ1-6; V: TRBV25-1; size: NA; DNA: TGTGCCAGCAGTCGCCAGGGCGATTCACCCCTCCACTTT; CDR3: CASSRQGDSPLHF
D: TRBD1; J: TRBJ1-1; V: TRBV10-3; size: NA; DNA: TGTGCCATCAGCCCGGGACAGGGCAAGGCGGGGGACACTGAAGCTTTCTTT; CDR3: CAISPGQGKAGDTEAFF
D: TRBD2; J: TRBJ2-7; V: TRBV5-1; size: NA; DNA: TGCGCCAGCACCCCCAGCGGGGGAATCTACGAGCAGTACTTC; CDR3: CASTPSGGIYEQYF
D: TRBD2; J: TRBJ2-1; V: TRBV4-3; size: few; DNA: TGCGCCAGCAGCCAAGTCTTCGCTAGCGGGAGGGCACGGTTCTTC; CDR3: CASSQVFASGRARFF
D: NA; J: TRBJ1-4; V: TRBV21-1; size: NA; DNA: TGTGCCAGCAGCAATATGGGGCCCGGCAGAGTTAATGAAAAACTGTTTTTT; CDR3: CASSNMGPGRVNEKLFF
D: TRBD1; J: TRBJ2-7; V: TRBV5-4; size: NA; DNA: TGTGCCAGCAACCGACAGGGAGCCTACGAGCAGTACTTC; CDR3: CASNRQGAYEQYF
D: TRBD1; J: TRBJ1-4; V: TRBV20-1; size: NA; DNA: TGCAGTGCTAGTGAGGGGACAGGGGGTGAAGAAAAACTGTTTTTT; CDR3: CSASEGTGGEEKLFF
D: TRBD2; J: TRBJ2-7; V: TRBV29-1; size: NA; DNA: TGCAGCGTTCGCCCGGGGGGCTACGAGCAGTACTTC; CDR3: CSVRPGGYEQYF
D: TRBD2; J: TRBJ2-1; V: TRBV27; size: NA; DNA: TGTGCCAGCAGTCAAGGACTAGCGGGGATCTCCTACAATGAGCAGTTCTTC; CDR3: CASSQGLAGISYNEQFF
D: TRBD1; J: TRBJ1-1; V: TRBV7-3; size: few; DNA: TGTGCCAGCAGCTTAAGTAGGACAGGGAACACTGAAGCTTTCTTT; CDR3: CASSLSRTGNTEAFF
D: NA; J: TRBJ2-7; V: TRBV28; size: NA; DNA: TGTGCCAGCAGTCCACACAGGTTGGGGACTGATTCCTACGAGCAGTACTTC; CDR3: CASSPHRLGTDSYEQYF
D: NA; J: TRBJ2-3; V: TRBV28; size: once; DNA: TGTGCCAGCTCAAACAGAGCTAGCACAGATACGCAGTATTTT; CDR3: CASSNRASTDTQYF
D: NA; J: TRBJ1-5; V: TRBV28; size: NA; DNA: TGTGCCAGCGGGTCATTAGTCAGGCTTAGCAATCAGCCCCAGCATTTT; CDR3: CASGSLVRLSNQPQHF
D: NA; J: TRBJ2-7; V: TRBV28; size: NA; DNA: TGTGCCAGCAGCTCCGGACAGTCGCCCTTTGACGAGCAGTACTTC; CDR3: CASSSGQSPFDEQYF